Below are 20 T cell receptor beta chains sequenced from a single sample in a study of blood T cell repertoires in COVID-19. Clones were sequenced by immunoSEQ multiplex PCR, and TCRdb holds only the in-frame ones, with some missing. The sample lists hundreds of thousands of clones; roughly 86% were seen once. The material sequenced was peripheral blood. These receptors all stem from a man between 65 and 80 years old with acute or convalescent COVID-19.

The rearrangement joins TRBV6-6 to TRBJ1-1; tentatively, D is TRBD1 (6 bases). V lost 6 bases and J 5 bases, leaving 19 bases between the germline ends. The CDR3 contains 15 residues. CDR1 and CDR2 from the germline V gene are MNHNY and SVGAGI (reference sequence). CDR3 DNA sequence: TGTGCCAGCAGCTACAGGGACACGATCCATACTGAAGCTTTCTTT. As protein: CASSYRDTIHTEAFF.

This sequence joins TRBV29-1 and TRBJ2-1, with a tentative D call TRBD1 (5 bases). The germline gives CDR1 SQVTM, CDR2 ANQGSEA. The length of the CDR3 is 14 residues. Trimming took off 8 bases at V and 0 bases at J, with 14 bases between the two ends. CDR3 coding DNA: TGCAGCTCCCTGACAGACAGCTCCTACAATGAGCAGTTCTTC. Protein: CSSLTDSSYNEQFF.

This clone was seen just once. The chain has TRBV28 and TRBJ2-5, with a weak D call TRBD2 (6 bases). V gave up 2 bases and J gave up 7 bases, with 14 bases separating them. The CDR3 consists of 14 residues. Germline CDR1 and CDR2: MDHEN and SYDVKM. CDR3 DNA sequence: TGTGCCAGCAGTTTAGCGGGACGGACCGGGACCCAGTACTTC. This sequence encodes CASSLAGRTGTQYF.

This clone came up a few times. This sequence joins TRBV19 and TRBJ2-1; a weak D match, TRBD1 (6 bases). This CDR3 has 17 amino acids. CDR1 and CDR2 (germline): LNHDA, SQIVND (reference sequence). The ends were cut back, 4 bases at V and 4 bases at J, with 20 bases in the middle. The chain's CDR3 is CASSTPGHGNMYNEQFF. DNA of the CDR3: TGTGCCAGTAGTACCCCGGGACACGGTAACATGTACAATGAGCAGTTCTTC.

The chain uses TRBV5-1 and TRBJ2-1; 14 bases match TRBD2. The CDR3 is 15 amino acids. V trimming: 3 bases; J trimming: 6 bases; junction bases outside the gene matches: 2. The germline V gene has CDR1 SGHRS and CDR2 YFSETQ. The chain's CDR3 is CASSSGLAGVNEQFF. CDR3 in DNA: TGCGCCAGCAGCTCGGGACTAGCGGGAGTCAATGAGCAGTTCTTC.

The gene calls are TRBV10-3 and TRBJ1-2; no definite D call. Per the germline V gene, CDR1 is ENHRY and CDR2 is SYGVKD. Trimming took off 2 bases at V and 3 bases at J, with 10 bases between the two ends. The CDR3 sequence is 14 residues long. CDR3 loop: CAISEVMSDYGYTF. In DNA, the CDR3 is TGTGCCATCAGTGAGGTAATGTCAGACTATGGCTACACCTTC.

The rearrangement joins TRBV15 to TRBJ1-1; D is unclear. CDR3 length: 14 amino acids. V dropped 0 bases and J dropped 4 bases, with 9 bases sitting between them. Germline CDR1 is LNHNV and CDR2 is YYDKDF (reference sequence). The CDR3 sequence: CATSRDQAATEAFF. The CDR3, as DNA: TGTGCCACCAGCAGAGATCAGGCAGCCACTGAAGCTTTCTTT.

The chain is built from TRBV4-3 and TRBJ2-7, with 7 bases identical to TRBD2. Germline loops: CDR1 LGHNA, CDR2 YSLEER. Losses at the gene ends were 4 bases for V and 2 bases for J; bases not matched to a gene: 8. The CDR3 runs 15 residues. DNA for the CDR3: TGCGCCAGCAGCCGGCTGGCGGGGGAAACCTACGAGCAGTACTTC. Its protein is CASSRLAGETYEQYF.

J is TRBJ2-3 and V is TRBV2, with 8 positions matching TRBD1. Per germline, CDR1 SNHLY and CDR2 FYNNEI. V trimming: 3 bases; J trimming: 9 bases; junction bases outside the gene matches: 8. CDR3 size: 14 residues. Written as DNA, the CDR3 is TGTGCCAGCAGTGACAGGACAGGGTCGATAACGCAGTATTTT. Amino acid sequence: CASSDRTGSITQYF. Based on the CDR3 plus reference TRBV2 and TRBJ2-3, the full variable domain is EPEVTQTPSHQVTQMGQEVILRCVPISNHLYFYWYRQILGQKVEFLVSFYNNEISEKSEIFDDQFSVERPDGSNFTLKIRSTKLEDSAMYFCASSDRTGSITQYFGPGTRLTVL.

This chain links TRBV3-1 (or the pseudogene TRBV3-2) with TRBJ2-5, with TRBD2 matching 11 bases. The CDR3 has 16 amino acids. The V and J ends lost 0 bases and 3 bases, in that order; junction bases with no gene match: 3. Germline-derived CDR1 and CDR2 are LGHDT and YNNKEL (reference sequence). The chain's CDR3 is CASSQERSGGEETQYF. DNA for the CDR3: TGTGCCAGCAGCCAAGAACGTAGCGGGGGGGAAGAGACCCAGTACTTC.

The chain has TRBV28 and TRBJ2-1, with D possibly matching TRBD2 (6 bases). The CDR3 sequence is 15 residues long. Germline CDR1 and CDR2: MDHEN and SYDVKM. Trimming stripped 7 bases from V and 4 bases from J, with 17 bases between. CDR3 sequence reads: CASTRSAGSYNEQFF. The CDR3 region has the DNA TGTGCCAGCACCCGTTCCGCGGGGAGTTACAATGAGCAGTTCTTC.

V and J are TRBV7-9 and TRBJ2-3; 13 bases map to TRBD2. This CDR3 is built from 17 residues. The V segment lost 5 bases and the J segment 4 bases; nucleotides outside the gene matches: 9. The germline CDR1 and CDR2 sequences are SEHNR and FQNEAQ (reference sequence). The CDR3 protein is CASSVRTSGGRSDTQYF. In DNA form, the CDR3 reads TGTGCCAGCAGCGTAAGGACTAGCGGGGGTAGGTCAGATACGCAGTATTTT.

The gene calls are TRBV7-8 and TRBJ1-1; D is undetermined. Germline V gene data show CDR1 as SGHVS and CDR2 as FQNEAQ. This CDR3 has 16 residues. V lost 5 bases and J lost 1, with 17 bases in between. The CDR3, as DNA: TGTGCCAGCAGCCGCCCCCCAGAGGCACCGAACACTGAAGCTTTCTTT. This sequence encodes CASSRPPEAPNTEAFF.

The genes are TRBV5-1 and TRBJ1-1; 7 positions agree with TRBD1. The CDR3 is 15 amino acids. Per the germline V gene, CDR1 is SGHRS and CDR2 is YFSETQ. Losses at the gene ends were 3 bases for V and 2 bases for J; bases not matched to a gene: 7. In DNA form, the CDR3 reads TGCGCCAGCAGCTCAACCGGGACAGCCAACACTGAAGCTTTCTTT. This encodes CASSSTGTANTEAFF. Looking up the rest from reference TRBV5-1 and TRBJ1-1 gives the full variable domain: KAGVTQTPRYLIKTRGQQVTLSCSPISGHRSVSWYQQTPGQGLQFLFEYFSETQRNKGNFPGRFSGRQFSNSRSEMNVSTLELGDSALYLCASSSTGTANTEAFFGQGTRLTVV.

This chain connects TRBV11-1 to TRBJ2-1, with D possibly matching TRBD2 (7 bases). Germline V lookup: CDR1 SGHAT, CDR2 FQDESV (reference sequence). There are 15 residues in the CDR3. Trimming stripped 6 bases from V and 5 bases from J, with 17 bases between. This CDR3 reads CASRPWGGLNNEQFF. The CDR3 DNA is TGTGCCAGCAGGCCCTGGGGGGGCCTAAACAATGAGCAGTTCTTC.

This clone has a handful of counts. The chain combines TRBV6-5 with TRBJ1-3, with D unclear. Deletions cut 7 bases from V and 4 bases from J, with 14 bases between. CDR3 length: 14 residues. CDR1 is MNHEY, CDR2 SVGAGI, per germline. CDR3 sequence: CASMVTIQGNTIYF. Written as DNA, the CDR3 is TGTGCCAGCATGGTGACTATCCAGGGAAACACCATATATTTT.

V is TRBV5-4 and J is TRBJ2-2; the match to TRBD1 covers 9 bases. The V segment lost 4 bases and the J segment 17 bases; nucleotides outside the gene matches: 12. Germline V CDR1 and CDR2: SGHNT, YYREEE (reference sequence). This CDR3 comprises 13 residues. DNA for the CDR3: TGTGCCAGCAGCACCGACGGGACAGGGAAAATTTTTTTT. Translated: CASSTDGTGKIFF. Variable domain in full (rest from reference TRBV5-4 and TRBJ2-2): ETGVTQSPTHLIKTRGQQVTLRCSSQSGHNTVSWYQQALGQGPQFIFQYYREEENGRGNFPPRFSGLQFPNYSSELNVNALELDDSALYLCASSTDGTGKIFFGEGSRLTVL.

The chain couples TRBV10-3 to TRBJ1-1; possible D gene TRBD1, 5 bases. CDR1 and CDR2 (germline): ENHRY, SYGVKD. The CDR3 has 13 residues. V was clipped by 3 bases and J by 4 bases, with 9 bases between them. CDR3 in amino acids: CAISEDSLTEAFF. The DNA for the CDR3 is TGTGCCATCAGTGAAGACAGCCTCACTGAAGCTTTCTTT.

The V call is TRBV6-1, the J call TRBJ1-2; D is perhaps TRBD1 (6 bases). The CDR3 has 14 residues. Germline V gene data show CDR1 as MNHNS and CDR2 as SASEGT. Trimming pared 1 base from V and 5 bases from J, leaving 11 bases between. The CDR3: CASSEEARGYGYTF. CDR3 coding DNA: TGTGCCAGCAGTGAAGAGGCCAGGGGATATGGCTACACCTTC.

The chain joins TRBV10-3 to TRBJ1-3, with TRBD1 identical over 7 bases. Germline CDR1 and CDR2: ENHRY and SYGVKD. This CDR3 has 14 amino acids. The V and J ends lost 6 bases and 2 bases, in that order; junction bases with no gene match: 4. CDR3 in DNA: TGTGCCATCAGCCCGACAGGGCCTGGAAACACCATATATTTT. Amino acid sequence: CAISPTGPGNTIYF.